The 30 T cell receptor beta chains below were found in one sample sequenced in a study of T cell repertoires in cytomegalovirus infection. A single record per CDR3 protein comes from TCRdb applying MiXCR to the reads. The data contain approximately 400,000 distinct CDR3 sequences, about a third of them seen just once; the ten biggest clones take up roughly 13%. The material sequenced was PBMCs. The receptors derive from a human donor in good health (CMV status not recorded). Some clones in this sample may be carry-over from other donors' samples.

The chain is built from TRBV29-1 and TRBJ2-4; the D is unclear. The CDR3 covers 14 residues. Trimming took off 2 bases at V and 0 bases at J, with 8 bases between the two ends. Per the germline V gene, CDR1 is SQVTM and CDR2 is ANQGSEA. CDR3 protein: CSVEQYPAKNIQYF. In DNA form, the CDR3 reads TGCAGCGTTGAACAGTACCCAGCCAAAAACATTCAGTACTTC. Variable domain in full (rest from reference TRBV29-1 and TRBJ2-4): SAVISQKPSRDICQRGTSLTIQCQVDSQVTMMFWYRQQPGQSLTLIATANQGSEATYESGFVIDKFPISRPNLTFSTLTVSNMSPEDSSIYLCSVEQYPAKNIQYFGAGTRLSVL.

The CDR3 sequence is CASTHSARSDTQYF. The CDR3 DNA reads as TGTGCCAGCACCCACTCGGCCCGTTCGGATACGCAGTATTTT. V and J are TRBV7-9 and TRBJ2-3; D is unresolved. Germline lookup yields CDR1 SEHNR and CDR2 FQNEAQ (reference sequence). V lost 7 bases and J 6 bases, leaving 17 bases between the germline ends. This CDR3 is 14 amino acids long.

The chain recombines TRBV28 with TRBJ2-4, with a possible D match to TRBD2 (6 bases). There are 16 residues in the CDR3. Germline CDR1 reads MDHEN; CDR2 reads SYDVKM. Trimming pared 4 bases from V and 0 bases from J, leaving 13 bases between. CDR3 bases: TGTGCCAGCAGTTCCCATAGCGGACTAGCCAAAAACATTCAGTACTTC. This translates into CASSSHSGLAKNIQYF.

The chain couples TRBV7-9 to TRBJ1-5; D remains unclear. This CDR3 region has 17 residues. Per the germline V gene, CDR1 is SEHNR and CDR2 is FQNEAQ (reference sequence). V lost 0 bases and J lost 2, with 14 bases in between. The CDR3 sequence: CASSLALEGRGNQPQHF. CDR3 bases: TGTGCCAGCAGCTTAGCGCTGGAGGGAAGGGGCAATCAGCCCCAGCATTTT.

In its sample, this clonotype was seen once. The rearrangement uses TRBV29-1 and TRBJ2-5, with a weak D call TRBD2 (5 bases). Germline V CDR1 and CDR2: SQVTM, ANQGSEA. CDR3 length: 15 residues. V was shortened by 3 bases and J by 5 bases, with 19 bases between the two germline ends. CDR3 protein: CSVDRARPPGETQYF. The CDR3 DNA follows: TGCAGCGTTGATAGGGCCAGGCCCCCGGGGGAGACCCAGTACTTC.

The V gene is TRBV7-8, the J gene TRBJ2-3; 10 positions match TRBD2. There are 17 residues in the CDR3. J was trimmed by 5 bases and V by 1 base; bases with no gene match: 9. Germline V gene lookup returns CDR1 SGHVS and CDR2 FQNEAQ. As DNA, the CDR3 is TGTGCCAGCAGCTTAGTTGGTCTAGCGGGGGCCGTAGATACGCAGTATTTT. Encoded protein: CASSLVGLAGAVDTQYF. The variable domain in full, completed from reference TRBV7-8 and TRBJ2-3, reads GAGVSQSPRYKVAKRGQDVALRCDPISGHVSLFWYQQALGQGPEFLTYFQNEAQLDKSGLPSDRFFAERPEGSVSTLKIQRTQQEDSAVYLCASSLVGLAGAVDTQYFGPGTRLTVL.

In the case of this clonotype: Relative to the germline gene, one junction end is altered; a read error may explain this. The J gene is TRBJ1-5, the V gene TRBV6-1, with a possible D match to TRBD1 (5 bases). CDR3 size: 14 residues. Germline CDR1 and CDR2: MNHNS and SASEGT. The CDR3 is CSSSRGLQDHPQHF. In DNA, the CDR3 is TGTTCCAGCAGCCGGGGTCTACAGGATCATCCCCAGCATTTT.

The V call is TRBV6-1, the J call TRBJ1-5, with D perhaps matching TRBD1 (6 bases). The length of the CDR3 is 15 residues. Trimming cost V 4 bases and J 0 bases, with 10 bases left between them. Germline CDR1 MNHNS, CDR2 SASEGT. The CDR3 DNA reads as TGTGCCAGCAGTGTTGAACAGGGTAGCAATCAGCCCCAGCATTTT. It encodes CASSVEQGSNQPQHF.

As for this clonotype: In this CDR3 the conserved last residue, phenylalanine or tryptophan, is missing, so a read error is likely. The CDR3 nucleotides read TGTGCCAGCAGCACCCCGTGGACCACCAGCGGTAGCACCGGGGAGCTGTTTTGT. Amino acid sequence: CASSTPWTTSGSTGELFC. The chain has TRBV5-3 and TRBJ2-2, with D possibly TRBD2 on 5 matching bases. TRBV5-3 is an ORF; its function is uncertain. CDR3 length: 18 amino acids. Trimming removed 8 bases from V and 4 bases from J, with 27 bases in between.

The chain uses TRBV7-9 and TRBJ2-7; D ambiguous. CDR1 SEHNR and CDR2 FQNEAQ come from the germline V gene (reference sequence). This CDR3 has 15 amino acids. Between the trimmed V and J ends, which lost 2 bases and 5 bases, there was a span of 16 bases. CDR3 nucleotides: TGTGCCAGCAGCTTACGGGCAGACGGTTCCCACGAGCAGTACTTC. Its protein is CASSLRADGSHEQYF. The full variable domain, with the rest looked up from reference TRBV7-9 and TRBJ2-7, is DTGVSQNPRHKITKRGQNVTFRCDPISEHNRLYWYRQTLGQGPEFLTYFQNEAQLEKSRLLSDRFSAERPKGSFSTLEIQRTEQGDSAMYLCASSLRADGSHEQYFGPGTRLTVT.

The chain employs TRBV20-1 and TRBJ2-7; D perhaps matches TRBD1 (5 bases). Germline lookup yields CDR1 DFQATT and CDR2 SNEGSKA (reference sequence). The CDR3 spans 12 residues. The V and J ends lost 6 bases and 2 bases respectively, with 11 bases between them. The chain's CDR3 is CSAYDSPYEQYF. The CDR3 coding sequence is TGCAGTGCCTATGACAGTCCCTACGAGCAGTACTTC.

This clonotype appeared many times. The CDR3 reads CASSTDGGSGREQYF. The DNA for the CDR3 is TGTGCCAGCAGTACCGACGGAGGCAGCGGGCGGGAGCAGTACTTC. The chain couples TRBV6-1 to TRBJ2-7; D may be TRBD2 (6 bases). In germline, CDR1 is MNHNS, CDR2 SASEGT. The V end was cut by 5 bases, the J end by 7 bases, with 21 bases between. CDR3 length equals 15 residues.

This clonotype was seen more than once but under ten times. The chain links TRBV6-6 to TRBJ2-7; D unresolved. The CDR3 is 13 amino acids. With 0 bases removed from V and 3 bases from J, the gap between germline ends came to 6 bases. Per the germline V gene, CDR1 is MNHNY and CDR2 is SVGAGI (reference sequence). The CDR3 here is CASSYSGNYEQYF. As DNA, the CDR3 is TGTGCCAGCAGTTACTCGGGCAACTACGAGCAGTACTTC.

This clonotype occurred many times. This chain connects TRBV7-9 to TRBJ2-2; TRBD1 agrees at 9 bases. With V trimmed by 4 bases and J by 6 bases, 6 bases remained unmatched. The germline V gene has CDR1 SEHNR and CDR2 FQNEAQ (reference sequence). The CDR3 has 15 residues. Written as DNA, the CDR3 is TGTGCCAGCAGCTCGGGACAGGGACGCCCCGGGGAGCTGTTTTTT. Translated: CASSSGQGRPGELFF.

This clonotype occurred many times. The chain is built from TRBV4-2 and TRBJ1-4; no reliable D call. Trimming removed 1 base from V and 1 base from J, with 7 bases in between. The CDR3 contains 15 residues. CDR1 is LGHNA, CDR2 YNFKEQ, per germline. In DNA form, the CDR3 reads TGTGCCAGCAGCCAAGCGTGGAAAACTAATGAAAAACTGTTTTTT. Translation gives CASSQAWKTNEKLFF.

Worth noting for this clonotype: A much larger clonotype is one base distant, so this may be a read error. The CDR3 carries no conserved terminal phenylalanine or tryptophan, so it likely arises from a read error. CDR3 amino acids: CASSPTGGEKLFL. CDR3 sequence (DNA): TGTGCCAGCAGCCCAACCGGGGGGGAAAAACTGTTTTTG. This rearrangement joins TRBV7-9 to TRBJ1-4; D may be TRBD1 (5 bases). Trimming pared 5 bases from V and 8 bases from J, leaving 12 bases between. CDR1 is SEHNR and CDR2 is FQNEAQ in the germline V gene (reference sequence). The CDR3 contains 13 residues.

The gene calls are TRBV7-8 and TRBJ1-5; D perhaps matches TRBD1 (6 bases). The CDR3 is made up of 18 amino acids. Trimming shortened V by 5 bases and J by 0 bases, and 20 bases separated the two germline ends. Germline V gene sequence: CDR1 SGHVS, CDR2 FQNEAQ. The CDR3 DNA reads as TGTGCCAGCAGCCTCATCGCCAGGGGCACATATAGCAATCAGCCCCAGCATTTT. As protein: CASSLIARGTYSNQPQHF.

A few counts support this clonotype. V is TRBV18 and J is TRBJ2-5, with D possibly matching TRBD1 (6 bases). This CDR3 has 15 residues. Germline V gene data show CDR1 as KGHSH and CDR2 as LQKENI. Trimming pared 3 bases from V and 5 bases from J, leaving 16 bases between. CDR3 coding DNA: TGTGCCAGCTCACCGCCGGGACAATCACCGGAGACCCAGTACTTC. As protein: CASSPPGQSPETQYF.

This clonotype was picked up one time. In this CDR3 the conserved last residue, phenylalanine or tryptophan, is missing, so a read error is likely. The chain has TRBV5-6 and TRBJ1-1; D uncertain. Germline CDR1 SGHDT, CDR2 YYEEEE. CDR3 size: 14 residues. Trimming removed 1 base from V and 4 bases from J, with 11 bases in between. The CDR3 nucleotides read TGTGCCAGCAGCTTGTACGGTCGTGTCACTGAAGCTTTCTTG. This codes for CASSLYGRVTEAFL.

This clonotype was picked up a small number of times. The chain employs TRBV7-3 and TRBJ2-5; D ambiguous. This CDR3 region has 13 residues. Germline V gene lookup returns CDR1 SGHTA and CDR2 FQGTGA. Trimming left V 1 base short and J 5 bases short, with 8 bases between. The chain's CDR3 is CASSLSFGETQYF. DNA of the CDR3: TGTGCCAGCAGCTTAAGTTTTGGGGAGACCCAGTACTTC.

This clonotype was seen many times. The chain carries TRBV28 and TRBJ1-2; the D is unclear. Germline V lookup: CDR1 MDHEN, CDR2 SYDVKM. The CDR3 covers 14 residues. Trimming took 1 base from V and 7 from J, leaving 13 bases between them. The CDR3 nucleotides read TGTGCCAGCAGTTTATTATCATATGTGGGTGGCTACACCTTC. This gives the protein CASSLLSYVGGYTF.

About this clonotype itself: Germline is not matched at one junction end, which may reflect a read error. This chain connects TRBV4-1 to TRBJ2-7, with 9 bases lining up with TRBD1. This CDR3 has 14 residues. Germline V gives CDR1 MGHRA, CDR2 YSYEKL. The CDR3 reads CASSTRQGVDEQNF. In nucleotides, the CDR3 is TGCGCCAGCAGCACCAGACAGGGGGTGGACGAGCAGAACTTC.

In this sample, this clonotype turned up a few times. This chain links TRBV14 with TRBJ2-7; 11 bases align to TRBD1. This CDR3 has 19 residues. Germline V lookup: CDR1 SGHDN, CDR2 FVKESK. The V and J ends lost 0 bases and 3 bases, in that order; junction bases with no gene match: 13. DNA of the CDR3: TGTGCCAGCAGCCAAGATCGGGGGCCAGGGACAGGGGGAGGCTACGAGCAGTACTTC. The encoded protein is CASSQDRGPGTGGGYEQYF.

This clonotype was detected only a few times. CDR3 coding DNA: TGTGCCAGCTCACCATCCCGGGCGGGGTGGGATTCACCCCTCCACTTT. This encodes CASSPSRAGWDSPLHF. The chain joins TRBV18 to TRBJ1-6; D is uncertain. There are 16 residues in the CDR3. Germline CDR1 and CDR2: KGHSH and LQKENI. V shed 2 bases and J shed 8 bases, with 16 bases lying between them.

In its sample, this clonotype was seen a few times. The chain recombines TRBV27 with TRBJ2-2; 8 nucleotides match TRBD1. The ends lost 5 bases at V and 2 bases at J; junction bases unmatched: 10. The germline V gene encodes CDR1 MNHEY and CDR2 SMNVEV (reference sequence). The CDR3 sequence is 17 residues long. The CDR3 DNA reads as TGTGCCAGCAGTGCTTTAGGACAGGGAAAAAACACCGGGGAGCTGTTTTTT. Translation: CASSALGQGKNTGELFF.

The chain uses TRBV6-5 and TRBJ2-7, with D perhaps TRBD1 (5 bases). The CDR3 has 15 amino acids. CDR1 MNHEY and CDR2 SVGAGI come from the germline V gene. V lost 6 bases, J lost 3 bases, and 18 bases lay in between. The CDR3 DNA reads TGTGCCAGCAGGCGACAGACCCGAGAGATCTACGAGCAGTACTTC. Translated, it gives CASRRQTREIYEQYF.

This clonotype was observed a few times. This chain joins TRBV12-3 or TRBV12-4 and TRBJ2-2, with a tentative D call TRBD2 (6 bases). The germline V and J ends were trimmed by 6 bases and 5 bases, with 16 bases remaining between them. CDR3 length equals 15 residues. The CDR3: CASSPGTQSTGELFF. In DNA, the CDR3 is TGTGCCAGCAGCCCAGGGACTCAATCAACCGGGGAGCTGTTTTTT.

The rearrangement links TRBV18 to TRBJ2-3; D might be TRBD1 or TRBD2, each matching 5 bases. The germline V gene encodes CDR1 KGHSH and CDR2 LQKENI. The CDR3 is 18 residues long. The V end lost 5 bases, the J end lost 6 bases, and 27 bases lay between the germline ends. CDR3 DNA sequence: TGTGCCAGCTCAGAGCTGGTTTCCGGGACCATCGCCGGCGATACGCAGTATTTT. Its translation: CASSELVSGTIAGDTQYF.

CDR3 bases: TGTGCCAGCAGTTACTCGGAGGGACCCTACGAGCAGTACTTC. Residues: CASSYSEGPYEQYF. The rearrangement joins TRBV6-6 to TRBJ2-7, with D possibly being TRBD2 (6 bases). Germline-derived CDR1 and CDR2 are MNHNY and SVGAGI (reference sequence). V was pared by 0 bases and J by 2 bases, with 8 bases between. The CDR3 has 14 residues.

This clonotype was observed at least ten times. The rearrangement links TRBV7-2 to TRBJ2-3; D is perhaps TRBD2 (6 bases). Germline V gene lookup returns CDR1 SGHTA and CDR2 FQGNSA. Trimming cost V 1 base and J 3 bases, with 11 bases left between them. This CDR3 has 15 residues. The CDR3: CASSLGVGGTDTQYF. CDR3 sequence (DNA): TGTGCCAGCAGCTTAGGGGTGGGGGGAACAGATACGCAGTATTTT.